This TCR beta chain was found in a study of human versus mouse CDR3 diversity and MHC coevolution. Measured with immunoSEQ multiplex PCR; TCRdb has only the in-frame clones, and not every one. The table shows tens of thousands of clones, with about 94% occurring only once. General study results and limits: iCHAO1 estimated the human TCR beta repertoire at about 1.6 million clonotypes. The lowest clonal inequality scores came from two of three human donors.

Details on this clone: Its target is not known.

Germline V lookup: CDR1 MNHNS, CDR2 SASEGT. V was clipped by 1 base and J by 6 bases, with 12 bases between them. The CDR3 has 14 amino acids. What was sequenced was naive CD4+ T cells from blood. Subset: CD45RO-negative CD62L-positive naive CD4 T cells. The sequence was collected from a person in their sixties or seventies in good health. This chain links TRBV6-1 with TRBJ1-1, with D unresolved. The CDR3 loop reads CASSEVRGWSEAFF. The CDR3 coding sequence is TGTGCCAGCAGTGAAGTAAGAGGGTGGTCTGAAGCTTTCTTT.